This TCR beta chain was sequenced for a study of T cell changes during pregnancy in multiple sclerosis. Clones were sequenced by immunoSEQ multiplex PCR, and TCRdb holds only the in-frame ones, with some missing. The sample has 35,000 to 45,000 clones, 85% to 95% seen once; the top ten hold approximately 8.3%. This CDR3 region has 15 residues. Germline V gene sequence: CDR1 LNHNV, CDR2 YYDKDF (reference sequence). Trimming removed 4 bases at V and 1 base at J, with 14 bases between. V usage is TRBV15 and J usage is TRBJ2-7, with D perhaps TRBD1 (6 bases). This specimen consisted of CD8+ T cells from peripheral blood mononuclear cells, obtained in the third trimester of pregnancy. The TCR sequence derives from a female donor with multiple sclerosis, enrolled in a pregnancy study. The CDR3 loop is CATSMILDRSYEQYF. As DNA, the CDR3 is TGTGCCACCAGCATGATATTGGACAGATCCTACGAGCAGTACTTC. The full variable domain, its missing parts supplied by reference TRBV15 and TRBJ2-7, is DAMVIQNPRYQVTQFGKPVTLSCSQTLNHNVMYWYQQKSSQAPKLLFHYYDKDFNNEADTPDNFQSRRPNTSFCFLDIRSPGLGDTAMYLCATSMILDRSYEQYFGPGTRLTVT.